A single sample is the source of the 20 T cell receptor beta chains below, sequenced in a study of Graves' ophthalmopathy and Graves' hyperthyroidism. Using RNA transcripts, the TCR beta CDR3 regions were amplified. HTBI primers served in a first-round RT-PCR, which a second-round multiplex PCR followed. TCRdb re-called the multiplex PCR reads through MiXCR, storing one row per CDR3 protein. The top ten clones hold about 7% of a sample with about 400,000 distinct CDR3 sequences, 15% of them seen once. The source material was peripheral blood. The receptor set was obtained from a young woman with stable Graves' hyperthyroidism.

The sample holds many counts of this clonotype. Here the CDR3 reads CSAAIPGANVLTF. The DNA of the CDR3 is TGCAGTGCCGCCATCCCTGGGGCCAACGTCCTGACTTTC. V gene TRBV20-1 combines with J gene TRBJ2-6; no clear D gene. The CDR3 consists of 13 residues. V dropped 6 bases and J dropped 2 bases, with 8 bases sitting between them. CDR1 DFQATT and CDR2 SNEGSKA come from the germline V gene (reference sequence).

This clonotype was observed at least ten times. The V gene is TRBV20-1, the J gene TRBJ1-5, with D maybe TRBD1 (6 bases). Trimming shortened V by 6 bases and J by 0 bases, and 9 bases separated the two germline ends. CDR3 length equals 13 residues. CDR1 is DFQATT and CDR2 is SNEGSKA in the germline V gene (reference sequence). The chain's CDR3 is CSAGTYSNQPQHF. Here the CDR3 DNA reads TGCAGTGCGGGGACATATAGCAATCAGCCCCAGCATTTT.

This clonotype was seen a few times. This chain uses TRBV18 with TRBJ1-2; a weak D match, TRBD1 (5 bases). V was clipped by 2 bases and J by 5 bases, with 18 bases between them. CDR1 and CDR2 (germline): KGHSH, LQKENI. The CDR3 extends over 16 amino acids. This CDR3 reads CASSPARLGQKYGYTF. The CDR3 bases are TGTGCCAGCTCACCAGCCCGGTTGGGGCAGAAGTATGGCTACACCTTC.

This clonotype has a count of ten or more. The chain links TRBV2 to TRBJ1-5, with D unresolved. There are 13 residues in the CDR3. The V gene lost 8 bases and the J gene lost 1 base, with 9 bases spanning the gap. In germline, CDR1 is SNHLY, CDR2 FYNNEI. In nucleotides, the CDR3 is TGTGCCAGCGATGGTGGAAGCAATCAGCCCCAGCATTTT. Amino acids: CASDGGSNQPQHF.

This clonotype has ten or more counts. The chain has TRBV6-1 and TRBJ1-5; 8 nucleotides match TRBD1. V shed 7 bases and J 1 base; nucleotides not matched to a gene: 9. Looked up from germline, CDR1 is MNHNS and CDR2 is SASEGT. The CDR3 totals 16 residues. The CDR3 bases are TGTGCCAGCACCCCAAGGTGGACAGGGAGCAATCAGCCCCAGCATTTT. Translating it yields CASTPRWTGSNQPQHF.

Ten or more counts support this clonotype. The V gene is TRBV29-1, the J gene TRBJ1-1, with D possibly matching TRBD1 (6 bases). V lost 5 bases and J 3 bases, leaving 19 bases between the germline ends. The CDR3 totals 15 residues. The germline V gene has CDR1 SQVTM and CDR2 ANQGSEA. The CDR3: CSVRSWGAGDTEAFF. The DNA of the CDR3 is TGCAGCGTTCGCTCGTGGGGGGCAGGGGACACTGAAGCTTTCTTT.

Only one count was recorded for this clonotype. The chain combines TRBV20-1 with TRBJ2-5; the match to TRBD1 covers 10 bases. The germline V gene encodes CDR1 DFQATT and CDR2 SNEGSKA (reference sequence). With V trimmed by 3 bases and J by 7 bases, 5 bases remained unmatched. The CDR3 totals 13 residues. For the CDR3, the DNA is TGCAGTGCTAGTTGGGGACAGGGGTCGACCCAGTACTTC. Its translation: CSASWGQGSTQYF.

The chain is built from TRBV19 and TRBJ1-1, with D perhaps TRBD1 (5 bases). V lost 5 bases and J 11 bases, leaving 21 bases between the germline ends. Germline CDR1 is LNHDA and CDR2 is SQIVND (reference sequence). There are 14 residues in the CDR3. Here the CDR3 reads CASSSTWEGTDAFF. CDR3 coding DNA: TGTGCCAGTAGTTCTACTTGGGAGGGGACGGACGCTTTCTTT.

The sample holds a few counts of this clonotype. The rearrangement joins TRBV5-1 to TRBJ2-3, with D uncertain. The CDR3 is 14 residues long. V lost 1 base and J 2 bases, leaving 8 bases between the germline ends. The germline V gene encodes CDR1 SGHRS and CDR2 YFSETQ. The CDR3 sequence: CASSLSSFTDTQYF. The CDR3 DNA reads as TGCGCCAGCAGCTTGAGCTCATTCACAGATACGCAGTATTTT.

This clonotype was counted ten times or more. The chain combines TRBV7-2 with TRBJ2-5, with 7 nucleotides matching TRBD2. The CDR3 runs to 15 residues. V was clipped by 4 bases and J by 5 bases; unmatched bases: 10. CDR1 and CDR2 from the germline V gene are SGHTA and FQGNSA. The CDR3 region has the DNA TGTGCCAGCAGCTCCTGGGAGGGATATAGGGAGACCCAGTACTTC. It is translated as CASSSWEGYRETQYF.

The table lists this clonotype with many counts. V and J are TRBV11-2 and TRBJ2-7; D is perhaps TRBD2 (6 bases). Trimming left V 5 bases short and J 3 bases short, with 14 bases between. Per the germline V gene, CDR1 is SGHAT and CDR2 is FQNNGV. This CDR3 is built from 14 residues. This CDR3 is CASSPIAALYEQYF. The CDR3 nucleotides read TGTGCCAGCAGCCCAATAGCGGCCCTCTACGAGCAGTACTTC.

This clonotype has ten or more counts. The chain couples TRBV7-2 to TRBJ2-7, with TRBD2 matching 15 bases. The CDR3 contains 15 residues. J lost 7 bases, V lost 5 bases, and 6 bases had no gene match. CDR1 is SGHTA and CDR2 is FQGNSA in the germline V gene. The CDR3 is CASSLGLAGGLEQYF. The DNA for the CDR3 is TGTGCCAGCAGCCTCGGACTAGCGGGGGGGCTTGAGCAGTACTTC.

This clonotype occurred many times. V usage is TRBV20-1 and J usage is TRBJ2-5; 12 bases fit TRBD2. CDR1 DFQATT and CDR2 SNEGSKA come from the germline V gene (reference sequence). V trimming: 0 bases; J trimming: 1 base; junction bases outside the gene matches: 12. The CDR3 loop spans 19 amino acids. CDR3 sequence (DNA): TGCAGTGCTAGAGACCCCCTAGCGGGGGGGAGGCAGGGCCAAGAGACCCAGTACTTC. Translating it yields CSARDPLAGGRQGQETQYF.

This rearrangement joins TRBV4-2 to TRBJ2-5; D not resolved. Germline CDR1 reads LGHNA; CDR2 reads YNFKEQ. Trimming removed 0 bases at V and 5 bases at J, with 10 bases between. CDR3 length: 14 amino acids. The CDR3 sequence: CASSQDLVRETQYF. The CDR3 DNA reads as TGTGCCAGCAGCCAAGATTTGGTTCGGGAGACCCAGTACTTC.

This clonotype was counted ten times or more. As DNA, the CDR3 is TGCAGCGTTGATATTCGGGGGACGTCGATTGCTAACTATGGCTACACCTTC. As protein: CSVDIRGTSIANYGYTF. This chain connects TRBV29-1 to TRBJ1-2, with a possible D match to TRBD1 (5 bases). With 3 bases removed from V and 0 bases from J, the gap between germline ends came to 20 bases. The CDR3 extends over 17 amino acids. The germline CDR1 and CDR2 sequences are SQVTM and ANQGSEA.

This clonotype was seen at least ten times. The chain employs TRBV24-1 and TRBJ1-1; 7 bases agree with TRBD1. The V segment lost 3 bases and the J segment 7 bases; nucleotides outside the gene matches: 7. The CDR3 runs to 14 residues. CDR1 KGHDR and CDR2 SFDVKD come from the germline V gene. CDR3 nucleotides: TGTGCCACCAGTGATCGGACAGGAAGCAATGAAGCTTTCTTT. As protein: CATSDRTGSNEAFF.

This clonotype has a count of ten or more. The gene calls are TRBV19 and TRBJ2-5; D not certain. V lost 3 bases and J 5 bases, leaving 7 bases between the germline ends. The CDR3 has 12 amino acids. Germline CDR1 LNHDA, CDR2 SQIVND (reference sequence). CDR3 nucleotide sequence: TGTGCCAGTAGTATTTTTGGCGAGACCCAGTACTTC. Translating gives CASSIFGETQYF. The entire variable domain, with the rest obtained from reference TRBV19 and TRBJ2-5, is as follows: DGGITQSPKYLFRKEGQNVTLSCEQNLNHDAMYWYRQDPGQGLRLIYYSQIVNDFQKGDIAEGYSVSREKKESFPLTVTSAQKNPTAFYLCASSIFGETQYFGPGTRLLVL.

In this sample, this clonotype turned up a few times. The CDR3 DNA follows: TGTGCCAGCACCTCGGGAGAACAAGAGACCCAGTACTTC. It codes for CASTSGEQETQYF. V is TRBV6-1 and J is TRBJ2-5; possibly TRBD2 for D (6 bases). Germline V gene data show CDR1 as MNHNS and CDR2 as SASEGT. Trimming left V 7 bases short and J 2 bases short, with 11 bases between. The CDR3 consists of 13 residues.

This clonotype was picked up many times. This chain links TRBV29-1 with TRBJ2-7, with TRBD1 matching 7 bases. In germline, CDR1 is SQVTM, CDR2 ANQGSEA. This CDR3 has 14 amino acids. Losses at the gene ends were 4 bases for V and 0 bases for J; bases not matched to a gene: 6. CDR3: CSVVGDRASYEQYF. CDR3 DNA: TGCAGCGTTGTTGGAGACAGGGCCTCCTACGAGCAGTACTTC.

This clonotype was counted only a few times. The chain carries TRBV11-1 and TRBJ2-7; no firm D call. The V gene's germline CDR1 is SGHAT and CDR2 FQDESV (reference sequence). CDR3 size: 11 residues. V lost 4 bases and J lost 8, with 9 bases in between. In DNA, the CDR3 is TGTGCCAGCAGCTCGGGCCCTCAGCAGTACTTC. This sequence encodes CASSSGPQQYF. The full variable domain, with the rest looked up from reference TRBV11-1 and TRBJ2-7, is EAEVAQSPRYKITEKSQAVAFWCDPISGHATLYWYRQILGQGPELLVQFQDESVVDDSQLPKDRFSAERLKGVDSTLKIQPAELGDSAMYLCASSSGPQQYFGPGTRLTVT.